Shown below are 22 T cell receptor beta chains from a single sample sequenced in a study of control samples from healthy donors and cancer patients. Generated by immunoSEQ multiplex PCR, the TCRdb table keeps only in-frame clones and is missing some. The sample gives approximately 90,000 clones, 65% to 85% of which show up once; roughly 39% is in the top ten. Sequenced input: PBMCs. The receptors originated from an older man with lung cancer.

This clone was counted only a few times. The V call is TRBV18, the J call TRBJ2-7; 7 nucleotides align to TRBD1. The germline V gene encodes CDR1 KGHSH and CDR2 LQKENI. This CDR3 has 15 amino acids. V gave up 3 bases and J gave up 2 bases; unmatched junction bases: 7. Here the CDR3 DNA reads TGTGCCAGCTCACCGCAGGACAGGTTCCCCTACGAGCAGTACTTC. Encoded protein: CASSPQDRFPYEQYF.

The rearrangement uses TRBV30 and TRBJ1-4; D is ambiguous. Trimming removed 0 bases at V and 8 bases at J, with 10 bases between. The CDR3 has 13 amino acids. The germline V gene encodes CDR1 GTSNPN and CDR2 SVGIG (reference sequence). The CDR3 reads CAWSVMFGEKLFF. In nucleotides, the CDR3 is TGTGCCTGGAGTGTGATGTTTGGGGAAAAACTGTTTTTT.

The V and J genes are TRBV2 and TRBJ2-5, with 9 nucleotides matching TRBD2. The CDR3 has 17 residues. Germline CDR1 SNHLY, CDR2 FYNNEI. V shed 5 bases and J 1 base; nucleotides not matched to a gene: 11. This CDR3 is CASSKPIAGDGQETQYF. The CDR3 DNA reads TGTGCCAGCAGTAAACCGATAGCGGGGGACGGCCAAGAGACCCAGTACTTC.

The chain has TRBV30 and TRBJ1-1, with 9 bases fitting TRBD1. After removal of 3 bases from V and 3 bases from J, the junction contained 14 bases not matched to a gene. The CDR3 is 17 residues long. Germline assignment: CDR1 GTSNPN and CDR2 SVGIG (reference sequence). In nucleotides, the CDR3 is TGTGCCTGGAGACCACCCCCGGGTAGGACAGGGGACACTGAAGCTTTCTTT. As protein: CAWRPPPGRTGDTEAFF.

This sequence joins TRBV27 and TRBJ1-1; weak D call: TRBD1 (5 bases). The CDR3 is 14 amino acids. Germline assignment: CDR1 MNHEY and CDR2 SMNVEV (reference sequence). Trimming left V 0 bases short and J 5 bases short, with 10 bases between. DNA of the CDR3: TGTGCCAGCAGTTTATCACCGGGGGGTACTGAAGCTTTCTTT. Translating it yields CASSLSPGGTEAFF.

Concerning this clone: This sample includes further DNA sequences coding for the same CDR3. This chain connects TRBV18 to TRBJ2-7; the D is unclear. Per the germline V gene, CDR1 is KGHSH and CDR2 is LQKENI. CDR3 size: 14 residues. V lost 2 bases and J 1 base, leaving 9 bases between the germline ends. The CDR3 here is CASSPGRTSYEQYF. The CDR3 nucleotides read TGTGCCAGCTCACCAGGCCGTACGTCCTACGAGCAGTACTTC.

The chain carries TRBV5-6 and TRBJ1-2, with TRBD1 matching 7 bases. Germline V CDR1 and CDR2: SGHDT, YYEEEE. CDR3 length: 15 residues. J gave up 5 bases and V 6 bases, and 13 bases lay outside the gene matches. The CDR3 nucleotides are TGTGCCAGCAACCCGGGCCCCGGGACAGATTATGGCTACACCTTC. It specifies CASNPGPGTDYGYTF.

The gene calls are TRBV27 and TRBJ1-4; 8 bases agree with TRBD1. Germline V gives CDR1 MNHEY, CDR2 SMNVEV (reference sequence). V lost 8 bases and J lost 8; bases outside the gene matches: 4. The CDR3 loop spans 12 amino acids. CDR3 loop: CASRTGLEKLFF. The CDR3 DNA is TGTGCCAGCCGGACAGGGTTAGAAAAACTGTTTTTT.

The chain is built from TRBV12-5 and TRBJ2-7; TRBD1 matches at 8 bases. V was clipped by 4 bases and J by 5 bases; unmatched bases: 13. The germline CDR1 and CDR2 sequences are LGHNT and FRNRAP. CDR3 length equals 16 residues. Here the CDR3 DNA reads TGTGCTAGTGGTTCCCCACAACAGGGGGAGCAGCACGAGCAGTACTTC. Translated: CASGSPQQGEQHEQYF.

The gene calls are TRBV5-1 and TRBJ1-3; D ambiguous. Trimming pared 0 bases from V and 0 bases from J, leaving 13 bases between. The CDR3 spans 17 residues. Germline CDR1 reads SGHRS; CDR2 reads YFSETQ. The CDR3 nucleotides read TGCGCCAGCAGCTTGGTGAGTTCCGGACTCTCTGGAAACACCATATATTTT. It is translated as CASSLVSSGLSGNTIYF.

The chain combines TRBV5-1 with TRBJ2-1; the D gene is possibly TRBD2 (5 bases). V was trimmed by 0 bases and J by 8 bases, leaving 15 bases between them. From germline, CDR1 is SGHRS and CDR2 YFSETQ. This CDR3 is built from 15 residues. This chain's CDR3 is CASSLVGGRQHEQFF. The CDR3 DNA sequence: TGCGCCAGCAGCTTGGTTGGAGGCAGGCAACATGAGCAGTTCTTC. Full variable domain (rest looked up from reference TRBV5-1 and TRBJ2-1): KAGVTQTPRYLIKTRGQQVTLSCSPISGHRSVSWYQQTPGQGLQFLFEYFSETQRNKGNFPGRFSGRQFSNSRSEMNVSTLELGDSALYLCASSLVGGRQHEQFFGPGTRLTVL.

J is TRBJ2-3 and V is TRBV3-1 (or the pseudogene TRBV3-2); D call uncertain. Germline CDR1 LGHDT, CDR2 YNNKEL (reference sequence). The V and J ends lost 5 bases and 6 bases respectively, with 9 bases between them. CDR3 length equals 12 residues. DNA for the CDR3: TGTGCCAGCAGCTCCCTCCGGGATACGCAGTATTTT. As protein: CASSSLRDTQYF.

The chain carries TRBV28 and TRBJ1-2, with D possibly matching TRBD1 (6 bases). CDR3 length: 15 amino acids. The V end lost 2 bases, the J end lost 5 bases, and 15 bases lay between the germline ends. Germline V gene sequence: CDR1 MDHEN, CDR2 SYDVKM. As DNA, the CDR3 is TGTGCCAGCAGTTTAGGGGCAGGGGATTGGTATGGCTACACCTTC. Its protein product is CASSLGAGDWYGYTF.

The rearrangement uses TRBV20-1 and TRBJ1-1; D ambiguous. Trimming took off 7 bases at V and 4 bases at J, with 10 bases between the two ends. Germline V gene sequence: CDR1 DFQATT, CDR2 SNEGSKA (reference sequence). The CDR3 has 11 residues. As DNA, the CDR3 is TGCAGTGGGTCCTGGACCACTGAAGCTTTCTTT. Translated: CSGSWTTEAFF.

The chain recombines TRBV30 with TRBJ2-7; 7 bases are shared with TRBD2. Losses at the gene ends were 5 bases for V and 6 bases for J; bases not matched to a gene: 7. The CDR3 spans 12 residues. From germline, CDR1 is GTSNPN and CDR2 SVGIG (reference sequence). The CDR3 region is CAWGGDWGEQYF. In nucleotides, the CDR3 is TGTGCCTGGGGGGGGGATTGGGGCGAGCAGTACTTC.

The V and J genes are TRBV19 and TRBJ1-5, with a weak D call TRBD1 (6 bases). The V gene's germline CDR1 is LNHDA and CDR2 SQIVND (reference sequence). The CDR3 runs 12 residues. The V gene lost 11 bases and the J gene lost 7 bases, with 15 bases spanning the gap. This CDR3 reads CAGGGGRQPQHF. The CDR3 nucleotides are TGTGCCGGGGGCGGGGGGAGGCAGCCCCAGCATTTT.

The chain recombines TRBV12-5 with TRBJ2-7; D is perhaps TRBD2 (6 bases). The CDR3 is 14 amino acids. Per the germline V gene, CDR1 is LGHNT and CDR2 is FRNRAP. Trimming shortened V by 2 bases and J by 0 bases, and 8 bases separated the two germline ends. CDR3 residues: CASGLPGGSYEQYF. In nucleotides, the CDR3 is TGTGCTAGTGGTTTGCCCGGGGGCTCCTACGAGCAGTACTTC.

This rearrangement joins TRBV2 to TRBJ2-1; 7 nucleotides line up with TRBD1. The CDR3 length is 14 residues. Trimming took 9 bases from V and 8 from J; bases not matched to a gene: 13. Germline V gene lookup returns CDR1 SNHLY and CDR2 FYNNEI. DNA of the CDR3: TGTGCCAGTAAGAAACAGGGGAGTGCGGATGAGCAGTTCTTC. Amino acid sequence: CASKKQGSADEQFF.

In its sample, this clone was seen once. The rearrangement uses TRBV24-1 and TRBJ2-1; tentatively, D is TRBD2 (5 bases). V lost 3 bases, J lost 0 bases, and 14 bases lay in between. Per germline, CDR1 KGHDR and CDR2 SFDVKD. The CDR3 has 17 residues. Here the CDR3 reads CATSDPSKGVSYNEQFF. The CDR3 nucleotides are TGTGCCACCAGTGATCCATCCAAGGGAGTCTCCTACAATGAGCAGTTCTTC.

The chain employs TRBV11-2 and TRBJ1-4, with no clear D. Germline V lookup: CDR1 SGHAT, CDR2 FQNNGV. V lost 0 bases, J lost 8 bases, and 16 bases lay in between. CDR3 size: 16 residues. CDR3 region: CASSLDKPWRREKLFF. The CDR3 DNA reads TGTGCCAGCAGCTTAGATAAGCCCTGGAGGAGAGAAAAACTGTTTTTT.

This chain uses TRBV24-1 with TRBJ2-5, with TRBD2 identical over 12 bases. The length of the CDR3 is 16 residues. Germline lookup yields CDR1 KGHDR and CDR2 SFDVKD. Trimming removed 4 bases from V and 2 bases from J; junction bases left unmatched: 4. The CDR3 protein is CATSDPGLAGQETQYF. CDR3 bases: TGTGCCACCAGTGACCCGGGACTAGCGGGTCAAGAGACCCAGTACTTC.

The CDR3, as DNA: TGTGCCAGCAGTCCCGGGGACAGCCCACTGAACACTGAAGCTTTCTTT. Residues: CASSPGDSPLNTEAFF. The chain joins TRBV7-2 to TRBJ1-1; TRBD1 aligns across 7 bases. Trimming took 6 bases from V and 0 from J; bases not matched to a gene: 10. The CDR3 extends over 16 amino acids. Per germline, CDR1 SGHTA and CDR2 FQGNSA.